The sequence of this T cell receptor beta chain was determined in a study of blood T cell repertoires in COVID-19. About the study: Collection of acute and convalescent COVID-19 samples took place in the United States, Italy and Spain. The analysed material was cDNA or gDNA that came from T cells, B-cell-depleted T cells, or PBMCs.

Profiled with immunoSEQ multiplex PCR; TCRdb holds only in-frame clones, not every one. The sample holds approximately 330,000 clones, about 87% seen once. The germline V gene encodes CDR1 MNHEY and CDR2 SMNVEV (reference sequence). CDR3 size: 15 residues. V shed 2 bases and J shed 0 bases, with 9 bases lying between them. Seattle's cohort entered during active infection and was followed longitudinally. The chain links TRBV27 to TRBJ2-3; D call uncertain. Sequences were obtained from peripheral blood. The clonotype comes from a man aged 30 to 45 with COVID-19, enrolled during active disease. The CDR3: CASSLMASSTDTQYF. The CDR3 DNA is TGTGCCAGCAGTTTAATGGCTAGTAGCACAGATACGCAGTATTTT.